This T cell receptor beta chain derives from a study of radiation and T cells in renal cell carcinoma. Method: immunoSEQ multiplex PCR; TCRdb's copy keeps in-frame clones and lacks some. The sample carries nearly 50,000 clones, about 80% recorded once. As regards this clone: Its matching antigen is unknown.

General study results and limits: From baseline, blood top tumor clonotypes peaked at 2 weeks post-radiation.

Time point described: baseline pretreatment blood. Specified treatment: 15 Gy SBRT to primary tumor, nephrectomy 4 weeks later. Serial blood draws occurred at baseline and 2 and 4 weeks post-SBRT. The tumor was a clear cell renal cell carcinoma. This material consisted of blood, taken from a patient whose treatment included radiotherapy and nephrectomy. The TCR originated in a woman aged 65 to 85 with renal cell carcinoma.

In DNA form, the CDR3 reads TGCAGTGCTCGTAGGTTTATTGAAGCTTTCTTT. This codes for CSARRFIEAFF. This rearrangement joins TRBV20-1 to TRBJ1-1; no definite D call. CDR3 size: 11 residues. V dropped 5 bases and J dropped 7 bases, with 11 bases sitting between them. Germline assignment: CDR1 DFQATT and CDR2 SNEGSKA (reference sequence).